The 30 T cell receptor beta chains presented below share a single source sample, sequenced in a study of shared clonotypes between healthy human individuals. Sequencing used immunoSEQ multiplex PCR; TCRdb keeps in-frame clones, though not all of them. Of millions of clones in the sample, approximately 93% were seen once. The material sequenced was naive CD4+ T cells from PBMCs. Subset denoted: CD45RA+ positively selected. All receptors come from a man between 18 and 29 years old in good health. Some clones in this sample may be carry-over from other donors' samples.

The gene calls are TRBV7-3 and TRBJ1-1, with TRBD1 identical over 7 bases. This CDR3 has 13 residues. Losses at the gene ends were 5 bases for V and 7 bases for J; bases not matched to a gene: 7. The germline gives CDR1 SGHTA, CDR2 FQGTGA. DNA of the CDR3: TGTGCCAGCAGCCAAAAACAGGGGCTTGAAGCTTTCTTT. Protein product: CASSQKQGLEAFF.

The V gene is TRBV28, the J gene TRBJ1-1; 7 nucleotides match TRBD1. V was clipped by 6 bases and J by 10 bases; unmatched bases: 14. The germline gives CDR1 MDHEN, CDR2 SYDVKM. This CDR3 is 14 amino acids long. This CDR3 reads CASSPSGRGRRAFF. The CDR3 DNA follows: TGTGCCAGCAGCCCCTCCGGGAGGGGGCGTAGAGCTTTCTTT.

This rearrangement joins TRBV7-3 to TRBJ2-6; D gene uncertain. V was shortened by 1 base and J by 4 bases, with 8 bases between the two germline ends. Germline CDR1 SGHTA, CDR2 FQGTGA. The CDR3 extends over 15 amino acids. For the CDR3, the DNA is TGTGCCAGCAGCTTAATGCAGTCCGGGGCCAACGTCCTGACTTTC. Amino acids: CASSLMQSGANVLTF.

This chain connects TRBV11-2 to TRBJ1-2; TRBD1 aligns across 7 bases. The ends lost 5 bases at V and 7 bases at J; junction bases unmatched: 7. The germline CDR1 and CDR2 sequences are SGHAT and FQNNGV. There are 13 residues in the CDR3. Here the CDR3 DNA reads TGTGCCAGCAGCGCCACAGGGGCCCCTGGCTACACCTTC. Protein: CASSATGAPGYTF.

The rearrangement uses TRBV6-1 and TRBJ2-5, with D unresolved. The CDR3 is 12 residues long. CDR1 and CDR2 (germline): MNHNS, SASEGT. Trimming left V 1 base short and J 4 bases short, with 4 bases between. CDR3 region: CASSEGLETQYF. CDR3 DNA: TGTGCCAGCAGTGAAGGTTTAGAGACCCAGTACTTC.

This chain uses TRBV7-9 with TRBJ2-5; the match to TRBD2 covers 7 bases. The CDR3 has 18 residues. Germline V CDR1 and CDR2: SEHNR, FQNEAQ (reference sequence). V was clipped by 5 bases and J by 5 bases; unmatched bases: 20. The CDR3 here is CASSGTGVERDLRETQYF. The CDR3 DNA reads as TGTGCCAGCAGCGGGACGGGCGTTGAGCGGGACTTGCGGGAGACCCAGTACTTC. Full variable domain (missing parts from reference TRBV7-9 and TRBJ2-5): DTGVSQNPRHKITKRGQNVTFRCDPISEHNRLYWYRQTLGQGPEFLTYFQNEAQLEKSRLLSDRFSAERPKGSFSTLEIQRTEQGDSAMYLCASSGTGVERDLRETQYFGPGTRLLVL.

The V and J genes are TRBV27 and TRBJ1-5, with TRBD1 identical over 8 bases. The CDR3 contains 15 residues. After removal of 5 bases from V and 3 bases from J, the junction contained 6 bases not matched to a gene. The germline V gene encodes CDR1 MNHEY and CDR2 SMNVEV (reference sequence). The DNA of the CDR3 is TGTGCCAGCAGTCGATCAGGGGGCCCCAATCAGCCCCAGCATTTT. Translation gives CASSRSGGPNQPQHF.

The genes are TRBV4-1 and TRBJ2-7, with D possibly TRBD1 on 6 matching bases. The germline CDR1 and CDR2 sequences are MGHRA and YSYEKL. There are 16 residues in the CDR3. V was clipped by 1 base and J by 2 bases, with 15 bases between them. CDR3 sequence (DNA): TGCGCCAGCAGCCAAGGGATACAGGACAGAACCTACGAGCAGTACTTC. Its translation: CASSQGIQDRTYEQYF.

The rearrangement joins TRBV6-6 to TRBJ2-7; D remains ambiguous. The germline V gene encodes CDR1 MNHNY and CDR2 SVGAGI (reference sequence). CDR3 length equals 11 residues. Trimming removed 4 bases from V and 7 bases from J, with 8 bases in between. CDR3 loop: CASSSVAEQYF. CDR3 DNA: TGTGCCAGCAGTTCCGTTGCTGAGCAGTACTTC.

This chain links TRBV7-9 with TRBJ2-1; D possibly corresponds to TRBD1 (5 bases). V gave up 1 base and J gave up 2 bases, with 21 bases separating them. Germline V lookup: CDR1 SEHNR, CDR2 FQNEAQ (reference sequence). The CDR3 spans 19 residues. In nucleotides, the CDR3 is TGTGCCAGCAGCTTAGTCCGACAGCCAGACCTAGAAACCTACAATGAGCAGTTCTTC. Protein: CASSLVRQPDLETYNEQFF.

For the CDR3, the DNA is TGTGCCAGCAGCCTCCCCTGGGGCTTCGACGAGCAGTACTTC. It yields the protein CASSLPWGFDEQYF. The gene calls are TRBV11-2 and TRBJ2-7; a possible D gene is TRBD1 (5 bases). Germline V gives CDR1 SGHAT, CDR2 FQNNGV. Trimming left V 5 bases short and J 5 bases short, with 16 bases between. This CDR3 spans 14 amino acids.

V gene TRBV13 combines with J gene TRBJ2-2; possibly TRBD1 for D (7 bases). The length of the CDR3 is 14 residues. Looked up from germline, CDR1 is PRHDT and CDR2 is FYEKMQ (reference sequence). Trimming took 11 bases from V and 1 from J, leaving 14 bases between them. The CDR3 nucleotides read TGTGCCGGACGGAGGGGGCGGAACACCGGGGAGCTGTTTTTT. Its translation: CAGRRGRNTGELFF.

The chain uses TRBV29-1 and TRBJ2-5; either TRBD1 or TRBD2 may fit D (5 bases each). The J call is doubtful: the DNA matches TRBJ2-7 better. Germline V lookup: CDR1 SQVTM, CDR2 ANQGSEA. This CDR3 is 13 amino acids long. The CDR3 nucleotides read TGCAGCGTTGTTGGTCCAGGGAGAGGCGAGCAGTACTTC. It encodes CSVVGPGRGEQYF.

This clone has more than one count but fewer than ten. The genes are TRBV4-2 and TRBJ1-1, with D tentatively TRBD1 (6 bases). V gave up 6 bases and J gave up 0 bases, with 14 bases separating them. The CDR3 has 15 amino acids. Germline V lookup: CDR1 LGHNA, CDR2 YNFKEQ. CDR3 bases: TGTGCCAGCAGGCCGGGACAAGGAGTGAACACTGAAGCTTTCTTT. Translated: CASRPGQGVNTEAFF.

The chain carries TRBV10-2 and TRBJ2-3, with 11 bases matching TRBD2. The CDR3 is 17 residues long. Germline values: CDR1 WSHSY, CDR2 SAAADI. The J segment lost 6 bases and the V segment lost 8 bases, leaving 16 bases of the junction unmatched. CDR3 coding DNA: TGCGCCAGCGCAAACCCACTAGCGGGAGCGAGGGTGGATACGCAGTATTTT. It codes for CASANPLAGARVDTQYF.

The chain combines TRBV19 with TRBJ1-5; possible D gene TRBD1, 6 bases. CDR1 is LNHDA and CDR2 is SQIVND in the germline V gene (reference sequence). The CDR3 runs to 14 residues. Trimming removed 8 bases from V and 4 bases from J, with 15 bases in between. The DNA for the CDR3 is TGTGCCAGTGGCAACAGGGTACAAAATCAGCCCCAGCATTTT. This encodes CASGNRVQNQPQHF.

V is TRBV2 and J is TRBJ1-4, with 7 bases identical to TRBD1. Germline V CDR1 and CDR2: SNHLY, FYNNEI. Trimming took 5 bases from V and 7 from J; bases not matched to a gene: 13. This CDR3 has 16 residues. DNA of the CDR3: TGTGCCAGCAGTCCCTCCTACAGGGGACGGGGTGAAAAACTGTTTTTT. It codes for CASSPSYRGRGEKLFF.

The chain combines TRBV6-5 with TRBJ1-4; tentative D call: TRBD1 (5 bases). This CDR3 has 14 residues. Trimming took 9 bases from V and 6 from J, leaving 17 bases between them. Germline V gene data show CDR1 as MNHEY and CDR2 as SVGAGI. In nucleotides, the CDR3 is TGTGCCAGAGGTCGGTGCGGGACGGATGAAAAACTGTTTTTT. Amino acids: CARGRCGTDEKLFF.

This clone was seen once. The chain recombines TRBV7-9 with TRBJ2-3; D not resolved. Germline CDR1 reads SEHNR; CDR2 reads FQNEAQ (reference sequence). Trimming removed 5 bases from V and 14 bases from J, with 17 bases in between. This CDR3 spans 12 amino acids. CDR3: CASSDTSKAAYF. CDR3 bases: TGTGCCAGCAGCGACACGTCCAAGGCTGCGTATTTT. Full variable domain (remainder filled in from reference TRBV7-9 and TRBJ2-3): DTGVSQNPRHKITKRGQNVTFRCDPISEHNRLYWYRQTLGQGPEFLTYFQNEAQLEKSRLLSDRFSAERPKGSFSTLEIQRTEQGDSAMYLCASSDTSKAAYFGPGTRLTVL.

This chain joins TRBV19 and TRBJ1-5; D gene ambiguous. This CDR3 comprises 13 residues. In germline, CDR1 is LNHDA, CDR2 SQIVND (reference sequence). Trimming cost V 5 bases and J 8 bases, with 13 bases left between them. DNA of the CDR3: TGTGCCAGTAGTTTTCCTAACAGAGAGCCCCAGCATTTT. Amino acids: CASSFPNREPQHF.

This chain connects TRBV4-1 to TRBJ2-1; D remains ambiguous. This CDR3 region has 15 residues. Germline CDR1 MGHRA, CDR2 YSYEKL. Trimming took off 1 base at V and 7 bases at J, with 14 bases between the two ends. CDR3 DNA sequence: TGCGCCAGCAGCCAAGTGTTTGCAACCTCAAATGAGCAGTTCTTC. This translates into CASSQVFATSNEQFF.

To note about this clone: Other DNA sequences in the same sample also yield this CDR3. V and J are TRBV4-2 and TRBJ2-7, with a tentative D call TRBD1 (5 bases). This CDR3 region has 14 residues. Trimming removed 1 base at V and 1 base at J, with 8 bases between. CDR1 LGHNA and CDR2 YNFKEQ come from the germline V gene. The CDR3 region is CASSQGDSSYEQYF. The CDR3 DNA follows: TGTGCCAGCAGCCAAGGCGACAGTTCCTACGAGCAGTACTTC.

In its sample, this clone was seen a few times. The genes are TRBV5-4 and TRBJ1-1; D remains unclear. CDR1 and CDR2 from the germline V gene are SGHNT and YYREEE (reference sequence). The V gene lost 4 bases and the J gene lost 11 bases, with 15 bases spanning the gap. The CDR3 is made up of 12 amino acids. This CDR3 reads CASSPGGLSAFF. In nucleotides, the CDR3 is TGTGCCAGCAGCCCAGGAGGACTATCGGCTTTCTTT.

CDR3 protein: CASSLARGAGEETQYF. The CDR3 DNA follows: TGCGCCAGCAGCTTGGCAAGGGGAGCGGGGGAAGAGACCCAGTACTTC. This rearrangement joins TRBV5-1 to TRBJ2-5, with 8 bases matching TRBD2. The V segment lost 0 bases and the J segment 3 bases; nucleotides outside the gene matches: 7. Germline CDR1 SGHRS, CDR2 YFSETQ. The CDR3 has 16 residues. The complete variable domain, with remaining parts taken from reference TRBV5-1 and TRBJ2-5, reads KAGVTQTPRYLIKTRGQQVTLSCSPISGHRSVSWYQQTPGQGLQFLFEYFSETQRNKGNFPGRFSGRQFSNSRSEMNVSTLELGDSALYLCASSLARGAGEETQYFGPGTRLLVL.

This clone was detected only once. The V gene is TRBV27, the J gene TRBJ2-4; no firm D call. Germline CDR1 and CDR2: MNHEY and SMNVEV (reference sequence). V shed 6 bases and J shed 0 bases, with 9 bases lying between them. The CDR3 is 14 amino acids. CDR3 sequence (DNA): TGTGCCAGCAGCCGCACAGTAGCCAAAAACATTCAGTACTTC. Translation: CASSRTVAKNIQYF.

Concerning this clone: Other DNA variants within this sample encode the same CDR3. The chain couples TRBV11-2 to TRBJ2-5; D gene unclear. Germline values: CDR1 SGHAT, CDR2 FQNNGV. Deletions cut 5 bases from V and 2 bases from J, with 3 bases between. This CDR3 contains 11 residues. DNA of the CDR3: TGTGCCAGCAGCCTTCAAGAGACCCAGTACTTC. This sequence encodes CASSLQETQYF.

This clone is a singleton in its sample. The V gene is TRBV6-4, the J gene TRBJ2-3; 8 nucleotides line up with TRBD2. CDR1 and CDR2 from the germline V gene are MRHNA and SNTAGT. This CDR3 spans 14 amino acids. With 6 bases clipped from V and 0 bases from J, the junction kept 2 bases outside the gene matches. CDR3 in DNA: TGTGCCAGCAGGCCTAGCGGGAGCACAGATACGCAGTATTTT. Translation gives CASRPSGSTDTQYF.

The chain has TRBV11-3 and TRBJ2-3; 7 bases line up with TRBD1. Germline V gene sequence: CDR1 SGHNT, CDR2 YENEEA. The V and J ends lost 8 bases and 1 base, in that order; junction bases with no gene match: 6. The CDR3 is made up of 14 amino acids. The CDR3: CASSTGLGTDTQYF. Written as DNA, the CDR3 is TGTGCCAGCTCGACAGGGCTCGGCACAGATACGCAGTATTTT.

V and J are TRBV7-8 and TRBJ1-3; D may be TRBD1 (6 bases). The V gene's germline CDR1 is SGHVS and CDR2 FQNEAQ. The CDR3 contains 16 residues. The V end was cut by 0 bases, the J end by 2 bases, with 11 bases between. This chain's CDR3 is CASSLALWTAGNTIYF. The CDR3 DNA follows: TGTGCCAGCAGCTTAGCGCTCTGGACAGCTGGAAACACCATATATTTT. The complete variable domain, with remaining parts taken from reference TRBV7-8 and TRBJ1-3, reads GAGVSQSPRYKVAKRGQDVALRCDPISGHVSLFWYQQALGQGPEFLTYFQNEAQLDKSGLPSDRFFAERPEGSVSTLKIQRTQQEDSAVYLCASSLALWTAGNTIYFGEGSWLTVV.

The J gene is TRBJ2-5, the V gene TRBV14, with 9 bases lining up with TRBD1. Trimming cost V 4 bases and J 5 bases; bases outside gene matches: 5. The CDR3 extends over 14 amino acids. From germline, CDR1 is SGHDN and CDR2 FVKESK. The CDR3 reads CASSPTGGLETQYF. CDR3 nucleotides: TGTGCCAGCAGCCCGACAGGGGGTTTGGAGACCCAGTACTTC.